This T cell receptor beta chain was documented in a study of shared clonotypes between healthy human individuals. CDR1 SNHLY and CDR2 FYNNEI come from the germline V gene. J was trimmed by 10 bases and V by 4 bases; bases with no gene match: 9. The CDR3 covers 14 residues. Sequencing used immunoSEQ multiplex PCR; TCRdb keeps in-frame clones, though not all of them. The table has about 980,000 clones, less than 85% seen once. Only one count was recorded for this clone. The chain has TRBV2 and TRBJ2-1, with 8 bases fitting TRBD2. The sample was memory CD4+ T cells sorted from blood. Subset: CD45RA-negative fraction. The TCR originated in a man between 18 and 35 years old in good health. The CDR3 nucleotides read TGTGCCAGCAGTGGGACTAGCACCTCCAGGGAGCAGTTCTTC. It yields the protein CASSGTSTSREQFF. Complete variable domain (other parts from reference TRBV2 and TRBJ2-1): EPEVTQTPSHQVTQMGQEVILRCVPISNHLYFYWYRQILGQKVEFLVSFYNNEISEKSEIFDDQFSVERPDGSNFTLKIRSTKLEDSAMYFCASSGTSTSREQFFGPGTRLTVL.